The 23 T cell receptor beta chains in this list originate from one sample, sequenced in a study of T cell clonotyping in hematopoietic cell transplantation. Data came from immunoSEQ multiplex PCR; TCRdb stores just in-frame clones and leaves some out. Among roughly 13,000 clones, around two thirds were seen once, and the ten largest hold roughly 10%. The sample comprised PBMCs. The receptors were sampled from a human donor who either received an allogeneic hematopoietic cell transplant for a myeloid malignancy or was a related donor (not recorded which). Some clones in this sample may be carry-over from other donors' samples.

Of note for this clone: At one end, the junction sequence differs from germline, possibly due to a read error. The J gene is TRBJ2-3, the V gene TRBV7-7, with TRBD1 identical over 8 bases. Germline V gene sequence: CDR1 SSHAT, CDR2 FNYEAQ (reference sequence). The CDR3 has 15 residues. In DNA form, the CDR3 reads TGTGCTAGCAGCTTAAGGACAGGGAGGCCAGATACGCAGTATTTT. Encoded protein: CASSLRTGRPDTQYF. Full variable domain (rest looked up from reference TRBV7-7 and TRBJ2-3): GAGVSQSPRYKVTKRGQDVTLRCDPISSHATLYWYQQALGQGPEFLTYFNYEAQPDKSGLPSDRFSAERPEGSISTLTIQRTEQRDSAMYRCASSLRTGRPDTQYFGPGTRLTVL.

This clone was found a few times. The V call is TRBV28, the J call TRBJ1-4; D might be TRBD1 (5 bases). The V gene's germline CDR1 is MDHEN and CDR2 SYDVKM. This CDR3 contains 13 residues. V lost 3 bases to trimming and J lost 7 bases, with 9 bases between them. The CDR3 sequence is CASSFKGTEKLFF. The CDR3 region has the DNA TGTGCCAGCAGTTTCAAGGGGACTGAAAAACTGTTTTTT.

The V call is TRBV6-5, the J call TRBJ2-1; no firm D call. The CDR3 totals 12 residues. Looked up from germline, CDR1 is MNHEY and CDR2 is SVGAGI. V lost 4 bases to trimming and J lost 7 bases, with 8 bases between them. The CDR3 here is CASSSERNEQFF. CDR3 nucleotide sequence: TGTGCCAGCAGTTCCGAAAGGAATGAGCAGTTCTTC.

The chain combines TRBV30 with TRBJ1-3; no clear D gene. The germline V gene has CDR1 GTSNPN and CDR2 SVGIG (reference sequence). This CDR3 comprises 15 residues. Trimming pared 0 bases from V and 0 bases from J, leaving 9 bases between. In nucleotides, the CDR3 is TGTGCCTGGAGTGTTCGGCAACTCTCTGGAAACACCATATATTTT. Protein sequence: CAWSVRQLSGNTIYF.

The chain recombines TRBV2 with TRBJ2-3, with TRBD2 matching over 8 bases. The CDR3 length is 15 residues. V shed 4 bases, J shed 5 bases, and the junction held 8 bases outside the gene matches. Germline V lookup: CDR1 SNHLY, CDR2 FYNNEI. The CDR3 sequence is CASSGAGVNIDTQYF. The CDR3 DNA sequence: TGTGCCAGCAGTGGAGCGGGAGTAAACATAGATACGCAGTATTTT.

The chain couples TRBV6-5 to TRBJ2-1; 9 bases align to TRBD2. The V and J ends lost 2 bases and 3 bases, in that order; junction bases with no gene match: 5. The CDR3 spans 16 residues. Germline assignment: CDR1 MNHEY and CDR2 SVGAGI. The CDR3 loop reads CASSYPTTSGYNEQFF. The DNA of the CDR3 is TGTGCCAGCAGTTACCCGACGACTAGCGGCTACAATGAGCAGTTCTTC.

V gene TRBV9 combines with J gene TRBJ1-1; weak D call: TRBD1 (6 bases). The CDR3 is 15 residues long. Trimming left V 3 bases short and J 0 bases short, with 12 bases between. The germline CDR1 and CDR2 sequences are SGDLS and YYNGEE. CDR3 DNA: TGTGCCAGCAGCGGAGGGGGATCATTGAACACTGAAGCTTTCTTT. Amino acids: CASSGGGSLNTEAFF.

J is TRBJ2-7 and V is TRBV4-1, with D perhaps TRBD1 (5 bases). The germline V gene encodes CDR1 MGHRA and CDR2 YSYEKL. The CDR3 is made up of 17 amino acids. V lost 1 base, J lost 2 bases, and 18 bases lay in between. CDR3 DNA: TGCGCCAGCAGCCAAGTAGGTGCTCCAGGGTTACCCTACGAGCAGTACTTC. This sequence encodes CASSQVGAPGLPYEQYF.

This clone was counted between two and nine times. This rearrangement joins TRBV28 to TRBJ1-2, with D hard to call. This CDR3 region has 10 residues. Per germline, CDR1 MDHEN and CDR2 SYDVKM. Trimming took off 4 bases at V and 6 bases at J, with 3 bases between the two ends. The CDR3 bases are TGTGCCAGCAGTTACCATGGCTACACCTTC. The encoded protein is CASSYHGYTF.

This clone was detected a few times. V is TRBV7-8 and J is TRBJ2-7, with 10 bases identical to TRBD2. The CDR3 is 14 amino acids. Germline V lookup: CDR1 SGHVS, CDR2 FQNEAQ. The J segment lost 13 bases and the V segment lost 1 base, leaving 10 bases of the junction unmatched. This CDR3 is CASSLVESGRGKYF. In nucleotides, the CDR3 is TGTGCCAGCAGCTTAGTGGAGAGCGGGAGGGGAAAATACTTC. Variable domain in full (rest from reference TRBV7-8 and TRBJ2-7): GAGVSQSPRYKVAKRGQDVALRCDPISGHVSLFWYQQALGQGPEFLTYFQNEAQLDKSGLPSDRFFAERPEGSVSTLKIQRTQQEDSAVYLCASSLVESGRGKYFGPGTRLTVT.

The chain combines TRBV7-2 with TRBJ2-7; 8 bases fit TRBD1. CDR3 length: 18 residues. J lost 3 bases, V lost 5 bases, and 18 bases had no gene match. The V gene's germline CDR1 is SGHTA and CDR2 FQGNSA. The CDR3 region is CASSPRPPLQDRDYEQYF. The CDR3 DNA is TGTGCCAGCAGCCCCCGACCACCCCTACAGGACAGGGACTACGAGCAGTACTTC.

The chain links TRBV29-1 to TRBJ2-3; the match to TRBD1 covers 12 bases. CDR3 length: 16 amino acids. CDR1 is SQVTM and CDR2 is ANQGSEA in the germline V gene. V was clipped by 4 bases and J by 5 bases; unmatched bases: 10. CDR3 loop: CSVGGGTGGLVDTQYF. The CDR3 DNA reads TGCAGCGTTGGAGGCGGGACAGGGGGCTTAGTAGATACGCAGTATTTT.

The V call is TRBV27, the J call TRBJ2-7; no clear D gene. The V end was cut by 3 bases, the J end by 2 bases, with 8 bases between. Germline loops: CDR1 MNHEY, CDR2 SMNVEV (reference sequence). This CDR3 comprises 13 residues. This chain's CDR3 is CASSFGRTYEQYF. DNA for the CDR3: TGTGCCAGCAGTTTTGGACGGACCTACGAGCAGTACTTC.

This clone has just a few counts. The rearrangement links TRBV4-3 to TRBJ2-5; a possible D gene is TRBD2 (5 bases). This CDR3 has 13 amino acids. Trimming stripped 0 bases from V and 11 bases from J, with 13 bases between. Per germline, CDR1 LGHNA and CDR2 YSLEER. CDR3 coding DNA: TGCGCCAGCAGCCAAGAAGCAGAGAGGGAGCAGTACTTC. It codes for CASSQEAEREQYF.

The chain's CDR3 is CASSLALGAGYEQYF. CDR3 nucleotides: TGTGCCAGCAGCTTAGCGCTAGGGGCCGGGTACGAGCAGTACTTC. The chain carries TRBV7-2 and TRBJ2-7, with TRBD1 as a possible D gene (5 bases). The CDR3 is made up of 15 amino acids. Looked up from germline, CDR1 is SGHTA and CDR2 is FQGNSA. The V gene lost 0 bases and the J gene lost 4 bases, with 13 bases spanning the gap.

J is TRBJ1-2 and V is TRBV30; 9 bases are shared with TRBD1. The germline gives CDR1 GTSNPN, CDR2 SVGIG (reference sequence). J lost 7 bases, V lost 0 bases, and 6 bases had no gene match. This CDR3 has 14 amino acids. The CDR3 DNA sequence: TGTGCCTGGAGTGTATGGGACAGGGTGGGTGGCTACACCTTC. As protein: CAWSVWDRVGGYTF.

V gene TRBV30 combines with J gene TRBJ2-5; TRBD2 aligns across 8 bases. The end of the DNA fits TRBJ2-7 better, so the J call may be wrong. The CDR3 consists of 14 residues. Germline V gene lookup returns CDR1 GTSNPN and CDR2 SVGIG (reference sequence). This CDR3 reads CAWTETGTSYEQYF. The CDR3 bases are TGTGCCTGGACTGAAACCGGGACTAGCTACGAGCAGTACTTC.

V and J are TRBV30 and TRBJ2-7; 10 positions match TRBD1. After removal of 5 bases from V and 1 base from J, the junction contained 2 bases not matched to a gene. Germline lookup yields CDR1 GTSNPN and CDR2 SVGIG (reference sequence). The CDR3 totals 13 residues. The DNA for the CDR3 is TGTGCCTGGGACAGGGGGCCATCCTACGAGCAGTACTTC. Amino acids: CAWDRGPSYEQYF.

This chain joins TRBV29-1 and TRBJ1-3; D perhaps matches TRBD1 (5 bases). This CDR3 contains 17 residues. Trimming cost V 1 base and J 4 bases, with 20 bases left between them. Germline V gene lookup returns CDR1 SQVTM and CDR2 ANQGSEA. CDR3 nucleotides: TGCAGCGTTGAAGGCGGTGGGGCTGGCCTTTTCGGAAACACCATATATTTT. Its translation: CSVEGGGAGLFGNTIYF.

This clone occurred once. The sample carries other DNA sequences with the same CDR3. The CDR3 coding sequence is TGTGCCTGGAGTGTGAAGGGCGGGAATCAGCCCCAGCATTTT. It codes for CAWSVKGGNQPQHF. The chain has TRBV30 and TRBJ1-5; D not certain. The CDR3 loop spans 14 amino acids. V was trimmed by 0 bases and J by 4 bases, leaving 10 bases between them. Per the germline V gene, CDR1 is GTSNPN and CDR2 is SVGIG (reference sequence).

V usage is TRBV27 and J usage is TRBJ2-7; 10 positions agree with TRBD2. Germline V gene sequence: CDR1 MNHEY, CDR2 SMNVEV (reference sequence). Trimming removed 5 bases from V and 7 bases from J; junction bases left unmatched: 14. The CDR3 runs to 16 residues. Here the CDR3 DNA reads TGTGCCAGCAGTCCCCTGGGGAGCGGGGGGGCGGGAGAGCAGTACTTC. Amino acids: CASSPLGSGGAGEQYF.

CDR3 coding DNA: TGCAGCGTCAAAGAAGGGGGGTCTCGAGGCAATGAAAAACTGTTTTTT. Its protein product is CSVKEGGSRGNEKLFF. The chain recombines TRBV29-1 with TRBJ1-4; TRBD1 might be the D (6 bases). This CDR3 is 16 amino acids long. Trimming took off 6 bases at V and 5 bases at J, with 22 bases between the two ends. Looked up from germline, CDR1 is SQVTM and CDR2 is ANQGSEA.

The chain combines TRBV6-6 with TRBJ2-7; weak D call: TRBD2 (5 bases). V lost 0 bases and J lost 6, with 12 bases in between. This CDR3 contains 14 residues. Germline V lookup: CDR1 MNHNY, CDR2 SVGAGI (reference sequence). CDR3 sequence (DNA): TGTGCCAGCAGTTACTCGAGGGTGAAAGGCGAGCAGTACTTC. Protein sequence: CASSYSRVKGEQYF.